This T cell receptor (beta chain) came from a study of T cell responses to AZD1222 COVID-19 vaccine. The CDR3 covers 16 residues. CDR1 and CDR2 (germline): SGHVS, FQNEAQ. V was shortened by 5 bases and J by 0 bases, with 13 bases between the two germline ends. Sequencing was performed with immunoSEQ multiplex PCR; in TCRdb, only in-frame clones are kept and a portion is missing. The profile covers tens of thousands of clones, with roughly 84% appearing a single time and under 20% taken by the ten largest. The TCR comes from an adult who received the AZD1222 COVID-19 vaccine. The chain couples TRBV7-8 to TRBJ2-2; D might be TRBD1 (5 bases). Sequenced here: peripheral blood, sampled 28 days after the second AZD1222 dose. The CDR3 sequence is CASSAYRIANTGELFF. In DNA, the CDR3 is TGTGCCAGCAGCGCCTACAGGATCGCGAACACCGGGGAGCTGTTTTTT. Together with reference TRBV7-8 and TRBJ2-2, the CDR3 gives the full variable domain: GAGVSQSPRYKVAKRGQDVALRCDPISGHVSLFWYQQALGQGPEFLTYFQNEAQLDKSGLPSDRFFAERPEGSVSTLKIQRTQQEDSAVYLCASSAYRIANTGELFFGEGSRLTVL.